This section outlines one TCR beta chain sequence together with its context. This specimen belongs to a study of blood T cell repertoires in COVID-19. Repertoires were generated with immunoSEQ multiplex PCR, while TCRdb's copy carries only in-frame clones and drops some. The repertoire holds about 330,000 clones, with roughly 82% as singletons. Trimming at V came to 0 bases and at J to 1 base, leaving 4 bases not matched to a gene. CDR1 is GTSNPN, CDR2 SVGIG, per germline (reference sequence). The CDR3 has 15 residues. The origin of this receptor is a woman aged 45 to 65 with acute or convalescent COVID-19. Sequenced sample: peripheral blood. V usage is TRBV30 and J usage is TRBJ1-1, with 8 bases lining up with TRBD1. CDR3 coding DNA: TGTGCCTGGAGTGTAGTAGGACAGGGGAACACTGAAGCTTTCTTT. It yields the protein CAWSVVGQGNTEAFF. Looking up the rest from reference TRBV30 and TRBJ1-1 gives the full variable domain: SQTIHQWPATLVQPVGSPLSLECTVEGTSNPNLYWYRQAAGRGLQLLFYSVGIGQISSEVPQNLSASRPQDRQFILSSKKLLLSDSGFYLCAWSVVGQGNTEAFFGQGTRLTVV.